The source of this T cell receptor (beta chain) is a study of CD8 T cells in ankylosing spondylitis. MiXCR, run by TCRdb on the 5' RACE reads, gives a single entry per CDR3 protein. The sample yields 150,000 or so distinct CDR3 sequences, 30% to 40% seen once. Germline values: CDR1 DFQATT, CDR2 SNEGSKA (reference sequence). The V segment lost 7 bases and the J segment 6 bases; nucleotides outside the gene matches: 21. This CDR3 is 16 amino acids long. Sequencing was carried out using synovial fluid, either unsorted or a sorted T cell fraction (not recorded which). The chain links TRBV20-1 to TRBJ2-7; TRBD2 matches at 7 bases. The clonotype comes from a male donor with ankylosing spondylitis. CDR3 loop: CSGSRGTGGIRGEQYF. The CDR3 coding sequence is TGCAGTGGCTCGCGGGGGACTGGTGGCATCCGGGGCGAGCAGTACTTC.